The clone carrying this TCR beta chain was counted a few times. Trimming removed 6 bases at V and 2 bases at J, with 14 bases between. This CDR3 spans 15 amino acids. The germline V gene has CDR1 LNHDA and CDR2 SQIVND (reference sequence). The record originates from a study of T-cell memory formation after mild COVID-19. TCRdb re-derived calls from the 5' RACE reads in MiXCR, one entry per CDR3 protein. Here the sample spans about 400,000 distinct CDR3 sequences, 23% being singletons. The source is an adult woman who had mild COVID-19 (a few samples of this study predate the infection). Cell type and time point are not known. Material for sequencing was PBMCs or a T cell subset sorted from them (not recorded which). J is TRBJ1-5 and V is TRBV19; D might be TRBD1 (6 bases). The CDR3 sequence is CASRGQSYGNQPQHF. The CDR3 bases are TGTGCCAGTAGAGGACAGAGCTACGGCAATCAGCCCCAGCATTTT.